The present entry profiles one T cell receptor (beta chain) with its context. This clonotype was recorded at least ten times. The clone's antigen remains unknown. No quality values exist for individual bases; no much larger clone is one base distant. The entry originates in a study of regulatory T cells in long-lasting Graves disease (dated by TCRdb to the early 2020s). For context, the study as a whole: Antithyroid drugs had been taken for less than 3 months by newly diagnosed Graves' disease patients. A total of around 35 samples underwent TCR sequencing, from about 13 patients with persistent Graves' disease and some 20 patients with newly diagnosed Graves' disease. The study was conducted in China and was registered as a clinical trial. Patients with persistent Graves' disease were compared with patients with newly diagnosed Graves' disease using TCR sequencing and RNA sequencing of peripheral blood.

Libraries were prepared through multiplex PCR. Instrument used: Illumina HiSeq 4000. iRepertoire HTBI primers and Arm-PCR amplification of CDR3 regions were used to construct TCR beta libraries. Before sequencing, the PCR products underwent gel purification. In the paper's pipeline: Gene usage analysis of CDR3 amino acid clonotypes relied on the approximately 62 TRBV and around 13 TRBJ segments identified across samples. COPE and FqMerger were used to merge filtered high-quality paired reads into contigs. BLAST was used to align contigs to the IMGT TRBV, TRBD and TRBJ reference genes, and CDR3 was defined following IMGT. Any clonotype with a frequency above 0.1% was counted as a highly expanded clone. Repertoire diversity was measured by Shannon entropy, and V-J evenness by the Gini coefficient. Public clonotypes were defined as clonotypes shared by more than one individual. TCRdb trimmed the raw reads at Q25, called clones with MiXCR and kept productive beta chains. Each entry merges the rows of one CDR3 protein and shows their most common DNA and genes. The V and J calls follow TCRdb's processing rather than the paper's. This sample has 510,000 or so distinct CDR3 sequences in its table, and 12% of those were observed once. The ten largest clones add up to over 7% of the sample.

Reading from cysteine to phenylalanine, the CDR3 counts 13 amino acids. Only CDR3 DNA is held: 39 bases, read in frame from base 1. CDR1 and CDR2, looked up from the germline V gene, are KGHSH and LQKENI. V loses 3 bases, J loses 0 bases, and the germline ends lie 6 bases apart. Reading the label with the study, this specimen's time point is: newly diagnosed GD, antithyroid drugs for less than 3 months. RNA was extracted from PBMCs in TRIzol for both TCR sequencing and RNA sequencing. The diagnosis of Graves' disease was made according to American Thyroid Association guidelines. Recruitment of patients was carried out at an endocrinology department in Xi'an, China. Each patient gave around 9 milliliters of peripheral blood, collected in an EDTA anticoagulant tube. Ficoll Paque Plus density gradient separation was used to isolate PBMCs, and no further T cell sorting was performed. An Agilent 2100 Bioanalyzer and agarose gel were used to check RNA quality, and a NanoDrop 2000 was used to measure RNA concentration.

Points the paper makes about the study in general: TRBV28, TRBJ1-2 and TRBJ2-5 were preferentially used in persistent disease, while TRBV20-1 and TRBJ2-1 were favored in newly diagnosed disease. The authors noted that the small sample size was a limitation that may lower accuracy. Peripheral blood alone was examined, since thyroid tissue, which constituted the primary lesion, could not be accessed. Compared with newly diagnosed patients, persistent Graves' disease patients had lower TCR Shannon entropy and fewer highly expanded clones, which suggests clonal expansion. Persistent patients shared more public clonotypes among themselves (more than 2,500) than newly diagnosed patients did (approximately 970). Sequencing and analysis were limited to the TCR beta chain.

Separately, the same data were catalogued under a study of T cells in Graves' hyperthyroidism and ophthalmopathy. As that second study puts it: Graves' hyperthyroidism was defined as stable when no progression to ophthalmopathy occurred over 18 months of follow-up. The hyperthyroidism patients were between 18 and 65 years old and newly diagnosed, with a disease duration of less than 2 months. Patients with uncontrolled infections, other autoimmune diseases, pregnancy or lactation were excluded. Diagnoses were based on clinical symptoms, serum thyroxine and TRAb, thyroid ultrasound and orbital computed tomography. The TCR CDR3 was subjected to a first round of RT-PCR using the HTBI primer set and the Qiagen OneStep RT-PCR kit. Most expanded thyroid clonotypes (frequency above 0.001) were also detected in blood, suggesting blood repertoires may reflect thyroid immune responses. A 13 V-J signature model separated ophthalmopathy from stable hyperthyroidism, with around 91% sensitivity and 81.08% specificity in cross-validation and 80%/75% in testing. In validation, progression to ophthalmopathy was predicted by the model with 70.59% sensitivity and around 75% specificity, a median of approximately 6.5 months before onset. TCR V-J signatures able to tell the groups apart were searched for in a discovery cohort of 90 to 100 patients, of whom roughly 42 had Graves' ophthalmopathy and 55 to 65 had stable Graves' hyperthyroidism. An independent validation cohort of around 20 hyperthyroidism patients and 17 patients who later progressed to ophthalmopathy tested prospective prediction of ophthalmopathy. The roughly 94 discovery patients were randomly split 7:3 into training and test sets. In about 6 Graves' hyperthyroidism patients, the study also compared T-cell repertoires from thyroid tissue with T-cell repertoires from blood. Following sampling, methimazole starting at 30 mg daily was given to hyperthyroidism patients, and high-dose intravenous methylprednisolone was given to ophthalmopathy patients. The libraries were constructed in a second round of multiplex PCR and then size-selected and purified. Libraries were sequenced paired-end with 100 bp reads on an Illumina HiSeq2000. Raw data were processed with SOAPnuke, discarding reads with adapters, uncalled bases, mean Phred below 15, or no exact constant-primer or identifier match. COPE v1.2.5 was used to merge high-quality paired reads, and clonotypes were defined as unique nucleotide sequences. MiTCR v1.1 was used to align clonotypes to the IMGT TRBV, TRBD and TRBJ reference segments. Analysis was restricted to V-J combinations with a frequency above 0.0001, which covered roughly 99% of repertoires. The TCS score was defined as the ratio of F50 (clonal expansion) to E x V (chaos), calculated using BLOSUM62-based TCRdist between CDR3 peptides within each V-J. Welch's t-statistics and random forest reduced roughly 530 V-J features to 10 to 15, which were used in a naive Bayes classifier (R e1071). Sample size was not statistically predetermined, and blinding of investigators to group allocation was not performed. TCR Vbeta CDR3 sequencing of 135 peripheral blood samples (roughly 41 ophthalmopathy, roughly 72 hyperthyroidism and roughly 17 progressor patients) is reported in the paper.

The sample in question was peripheral blood mononuclear cells (PBMCs), obtained at new diagnosis, from a patient treated with antithyroid drugs. The chain is assembled from TRBV18 and TRBJ2-7, with the D gene not confidently named. The clonotype originates from a woman aged 25 to 39 with Graves disease. Donor details come from another sample of the same person, matched by shared clones. The DNA reads as follows: TGTGCCAGCTCACCCGAGAGCTCCTACGAGCAGTACTTC. This is translated as CASSPESSYEQYF. Supplemented by the reference TRBV18 and TRBJ2-7 proteins around the CDR3, the complete variable domain is NAGVMQNPRHLVRRRGQEARLRCSPMKGHSHVYWYRQLPEEGLKFMVYLQKENIIDESGMPKERFSAEFPKEGPSILRIQQVVRGDSAAYFCASSPESSYEQYFGPGTRLTVT.